This TCR beta chain came from a study of T cells after yellow fever vaccination. Study in general: SMART-Seq v4 Ultra Low Input prepared libraries from low-cell fractions.

Of note for this clonotype: Antigen specificity is unknown.

They built TCR cDNA with 5'RACE template switching, a step that put in a universal primer site and UMIs. TCRdb re-called the 5' RACE reads through MiXCR, storing one row per CDR3 protein. The data show fewer than 400,000 distinct CDR3 sequences, with about 10% seen just once and about 3% held by the top ten. The study's findings and limits: Clonotypes shared by both compartments, CD4 and CD8, made up a small share. Subsequent booster samples again held most clones from primary vaccination (96% CD4, over 80% CD8).

Sample: CD4+ T cells sorted from PBMCs, taken 45 days after the yellow fever booster vaccination. The receptor's source is a man younger than 30 who received the YFV17D yellow fever vaccine.

This CDR3 reads CASRRTLAGDYEQYF. The CDR3, as DNA: TGTGCCAGCAGACGCACTCTAGCGGGGGACTACGAGCAGTACTTC. The chain uses TRBV6-6 and TRBJ2-7, with TRBD2 identical over 10 bases. CDR1 and CDR2 (germline): MNHNY, SVGAGI (reference sequence). The CDR3 spans 15 residues. V was clipped by 6 bases and J by 3 bases; unmatched bases: 8.